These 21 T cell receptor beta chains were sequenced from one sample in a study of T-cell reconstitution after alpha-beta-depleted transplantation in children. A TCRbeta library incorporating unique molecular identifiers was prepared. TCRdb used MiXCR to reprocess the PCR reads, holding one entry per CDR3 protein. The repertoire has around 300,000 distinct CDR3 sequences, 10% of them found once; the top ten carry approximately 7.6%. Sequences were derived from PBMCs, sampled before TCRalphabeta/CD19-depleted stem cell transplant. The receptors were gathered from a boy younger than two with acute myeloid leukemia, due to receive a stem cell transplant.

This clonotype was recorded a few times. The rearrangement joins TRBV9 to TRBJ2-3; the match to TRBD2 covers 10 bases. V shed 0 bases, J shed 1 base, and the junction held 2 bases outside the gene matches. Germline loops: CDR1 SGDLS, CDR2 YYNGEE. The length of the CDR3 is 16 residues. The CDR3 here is CASSVAGTSGTDTQYF. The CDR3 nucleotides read TGTGCCAGCAGCGTAGCAGGGACTAGCGGCACAGATACGCAGTATTTT.

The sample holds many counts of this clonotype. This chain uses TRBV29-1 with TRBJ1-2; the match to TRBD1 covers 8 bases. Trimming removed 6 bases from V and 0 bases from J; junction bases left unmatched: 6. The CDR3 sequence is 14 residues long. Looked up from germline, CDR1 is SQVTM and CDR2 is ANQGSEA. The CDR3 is CSVVRTGTNYGYTF. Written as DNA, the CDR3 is TGCAGCGTCGTAAGGACAGGGACTAACTATGGCTACACCTTC. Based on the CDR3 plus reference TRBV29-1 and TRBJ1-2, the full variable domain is SAVISQKPSRDICQRGTSLTIQCQVDSQVTMMFWYRQQPGQSLTLIATANQGSEATYESGFVIDKFPISRPNLTFSTLTVSNMSPEDSSIYLCSVVRTGTNYGYTFGSGTRLTVV.

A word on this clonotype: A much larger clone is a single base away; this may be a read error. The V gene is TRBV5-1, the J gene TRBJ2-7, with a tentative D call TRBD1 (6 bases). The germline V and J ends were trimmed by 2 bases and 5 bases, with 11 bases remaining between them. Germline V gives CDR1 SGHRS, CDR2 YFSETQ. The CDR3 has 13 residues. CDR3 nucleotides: TGCGCCAGCAGCTTCAACAGGGTGGACGAGCAGTACTTC. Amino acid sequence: CASSFNRVDEQYF.

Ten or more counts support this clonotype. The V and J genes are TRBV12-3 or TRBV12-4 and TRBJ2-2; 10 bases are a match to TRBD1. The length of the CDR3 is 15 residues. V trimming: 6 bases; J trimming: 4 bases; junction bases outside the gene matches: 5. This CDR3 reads CASSRDRGVTGELFF. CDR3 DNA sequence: TGTGCCAGCAGCCGGGACAGGGGAGTCACCGGGGAGCTGTTTTTT.

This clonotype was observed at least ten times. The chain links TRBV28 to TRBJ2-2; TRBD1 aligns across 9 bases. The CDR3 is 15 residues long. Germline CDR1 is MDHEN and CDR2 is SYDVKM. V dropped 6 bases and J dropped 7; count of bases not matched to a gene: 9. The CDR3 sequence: CASRSGTGYHGELFF. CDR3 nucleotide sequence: TGTGCCAGCAGGTCCGGGACAGGGTACCACGGGGAGCTGTTTTTT. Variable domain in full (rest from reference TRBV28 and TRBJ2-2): DVKVTQSSRYLVKRTGEKVFLECVQDMDHENMFWYRQDPGLGLRLIYFSYDVKMKEKGDIPEGYSVSREKKERFSLILESASTNQTSMYLCASRSGTGYHGELFFGEGSRLTVL.

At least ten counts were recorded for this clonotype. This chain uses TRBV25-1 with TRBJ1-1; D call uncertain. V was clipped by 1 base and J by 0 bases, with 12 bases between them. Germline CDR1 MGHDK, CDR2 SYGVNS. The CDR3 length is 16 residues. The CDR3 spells CASSEWAVGLNTEAFF. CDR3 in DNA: TGTGCCAGCAGTGAATGGGCAGTCGGGCTGAACACTGAAGCTTTCTTT.

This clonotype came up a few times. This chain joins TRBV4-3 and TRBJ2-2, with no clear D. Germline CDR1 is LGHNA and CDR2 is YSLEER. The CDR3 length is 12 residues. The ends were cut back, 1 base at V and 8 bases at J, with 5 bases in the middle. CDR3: CASSQGVGELFF. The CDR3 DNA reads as TGCGCCAGCAGCCAAGGGGTGGGGGAGCTGTTTTTT.

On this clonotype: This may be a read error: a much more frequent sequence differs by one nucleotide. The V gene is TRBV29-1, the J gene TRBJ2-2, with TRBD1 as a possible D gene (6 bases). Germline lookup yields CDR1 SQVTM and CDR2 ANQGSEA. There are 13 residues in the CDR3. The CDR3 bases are TGCAGCGTTTGGACAGCCAACACCGGGGAGCTGCTTTTT. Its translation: CSVWTANTGELLF.

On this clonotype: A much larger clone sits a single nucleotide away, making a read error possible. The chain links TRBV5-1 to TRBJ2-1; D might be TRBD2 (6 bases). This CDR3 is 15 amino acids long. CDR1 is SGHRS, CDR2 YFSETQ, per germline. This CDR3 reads CASSPSRGSYNEKFF. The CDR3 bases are TGCGCCAGCAGTCCTTCGCGGGGCTCCTACAATGAGAAGTTCTTC.

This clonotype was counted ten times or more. The CDR3 sequence is CSARGTGELFF. CDR3 nucleotide sequence: TGCAGTGCTAGAGGCACCGGGGAGCTGTTTTTT. The V call is TRBV20-1, the J call TRBJ2-2; D uncertain. Trimming cost V 1 base and J 4 bases, with 1 base left between them. The CDR3 runs 11 residues. The germline V gene encodes CDR1 DFQATT and CDR2 SNEGSKA (reference sequence).

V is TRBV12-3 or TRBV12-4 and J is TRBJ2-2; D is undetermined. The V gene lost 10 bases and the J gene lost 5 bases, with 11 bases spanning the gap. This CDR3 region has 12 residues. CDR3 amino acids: CATYPGTGELFF. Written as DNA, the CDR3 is TGTGCCACTTATCCCGGTACCGGGGAGCTGTTTTTT.

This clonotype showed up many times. The DNA of the CDR3 is TGTGCCAGCAGCTCCCGGGTTTGGAACACTGAAGCTTTCTTT. Amino acid sequence: CASSSRVWNTEAFF. The gene calls are TRBV12-3 or TRBV12-4 and TRBJ1-1; D remains ambiguous. The CDR3 loop spans 14 amino acids. V lost 6 bases and J lost 1, with 12 bases in between.

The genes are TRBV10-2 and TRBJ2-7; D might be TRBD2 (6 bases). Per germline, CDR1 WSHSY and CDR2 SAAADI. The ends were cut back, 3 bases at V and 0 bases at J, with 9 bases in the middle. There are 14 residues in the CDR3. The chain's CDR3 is CASSEGGASYEQYF. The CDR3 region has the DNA TGCGCCAGCAGTGAAGGCGGGGCCTCCTACGAGCAGTACTTC.

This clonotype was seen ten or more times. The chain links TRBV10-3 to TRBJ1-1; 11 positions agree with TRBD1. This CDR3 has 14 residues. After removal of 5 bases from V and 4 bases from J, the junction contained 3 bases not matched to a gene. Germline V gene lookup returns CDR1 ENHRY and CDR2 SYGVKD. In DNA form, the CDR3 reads TGTGCCATCAGTATGGGGACAGGGGGCACTGAAGCTTTCTTT. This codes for CAISMGTGGTEAFF.

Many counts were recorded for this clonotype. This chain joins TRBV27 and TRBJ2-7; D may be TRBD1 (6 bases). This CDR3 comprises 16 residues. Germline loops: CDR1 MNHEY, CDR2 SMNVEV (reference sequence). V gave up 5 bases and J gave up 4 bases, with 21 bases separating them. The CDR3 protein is CASSPIPRAGEYEQYF. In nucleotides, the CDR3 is TGTGCCAGCAGTCCCATACCCCGGGCAGGGGAGTACGAGCAGTACTTC.

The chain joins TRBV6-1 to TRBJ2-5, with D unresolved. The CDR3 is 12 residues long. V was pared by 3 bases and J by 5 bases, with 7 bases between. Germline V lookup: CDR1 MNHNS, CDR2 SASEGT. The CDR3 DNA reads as TGTGCCAGCAGTGATCGGGTGGAGACCCAGTACTTC. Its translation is CASSDRVETQYF.

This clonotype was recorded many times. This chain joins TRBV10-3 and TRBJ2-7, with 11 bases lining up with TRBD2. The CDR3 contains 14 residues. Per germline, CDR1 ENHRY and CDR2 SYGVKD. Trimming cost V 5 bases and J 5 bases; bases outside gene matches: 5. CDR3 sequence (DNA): TGTGCCATCAGTCAACTAGCGGGAGACCACGAGCAGTACTTC. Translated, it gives CAISQLAGDHEQYF.

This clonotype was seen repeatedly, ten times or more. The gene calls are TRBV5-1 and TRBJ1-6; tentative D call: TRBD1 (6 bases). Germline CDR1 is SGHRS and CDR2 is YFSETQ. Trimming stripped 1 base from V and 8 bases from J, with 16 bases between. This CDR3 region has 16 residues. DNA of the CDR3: TGCGCCAGCAGCTTGTCGGCGGGGGCGGGTGATTCACCCCTCCACTTT. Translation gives CASSLSAGAGDSPLHF.

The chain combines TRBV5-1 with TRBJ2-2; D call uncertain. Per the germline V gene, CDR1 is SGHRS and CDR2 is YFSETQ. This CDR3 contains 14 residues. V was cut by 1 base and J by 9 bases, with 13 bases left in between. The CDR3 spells CASSLRLNSWELFF. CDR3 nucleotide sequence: TGCGCCAGCAGCTTGAGACTGAACTCCTGGGAGCTGTTTTTT.

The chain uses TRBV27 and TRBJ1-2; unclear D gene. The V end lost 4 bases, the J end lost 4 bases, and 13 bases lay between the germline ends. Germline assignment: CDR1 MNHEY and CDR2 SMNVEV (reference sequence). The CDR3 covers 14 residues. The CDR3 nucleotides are TGTGCCAGCAGTTATGCTCTAGGCCTCTATGGCTACACCTTC. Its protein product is CASSYALGLYGYTF.

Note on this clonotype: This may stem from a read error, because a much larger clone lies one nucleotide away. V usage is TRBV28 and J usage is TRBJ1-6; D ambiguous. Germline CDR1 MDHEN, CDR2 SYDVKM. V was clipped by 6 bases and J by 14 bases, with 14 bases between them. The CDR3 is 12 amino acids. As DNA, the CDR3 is TGTGCCAGCAGCAGGCCTTTTGGAACCCTCCACTTT. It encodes CASSRPFGTLHF. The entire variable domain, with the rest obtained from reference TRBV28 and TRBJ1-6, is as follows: DVKVTQSSRYLVKRTGEKVFLECVQDMDHENMFWYRQDPGLGLRLIYFSYDVKMKEKGDIPEGYSVSREKKERFSLILESASTNQTSMYLCASSRPFGTLHFGNGTRLTVT.